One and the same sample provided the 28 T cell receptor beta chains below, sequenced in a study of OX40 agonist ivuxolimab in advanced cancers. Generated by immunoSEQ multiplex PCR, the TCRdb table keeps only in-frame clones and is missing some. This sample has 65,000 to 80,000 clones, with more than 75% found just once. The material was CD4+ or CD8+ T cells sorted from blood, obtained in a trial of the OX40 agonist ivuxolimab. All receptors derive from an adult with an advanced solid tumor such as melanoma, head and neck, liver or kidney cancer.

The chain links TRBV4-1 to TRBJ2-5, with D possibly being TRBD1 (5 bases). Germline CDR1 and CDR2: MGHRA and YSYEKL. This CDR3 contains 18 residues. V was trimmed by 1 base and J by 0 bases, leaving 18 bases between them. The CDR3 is CASSQGRITGPYQETQYF. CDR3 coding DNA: TGCGCCAGCAGCCAAGGCCGCATAACAGGTCCTTACCAAGAGACCCAGTACTTC.

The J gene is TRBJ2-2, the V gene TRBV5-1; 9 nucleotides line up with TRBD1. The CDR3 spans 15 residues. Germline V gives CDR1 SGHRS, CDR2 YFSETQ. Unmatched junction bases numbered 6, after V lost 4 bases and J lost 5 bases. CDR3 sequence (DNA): TGCGCCAGCAGCACCGGACAGGGGAGGACCGGGGAGCTGTTTTTT. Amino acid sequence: CASSTGQGRTGELFF.

The chain's CDR3 is CASSETRGGVSNQPQHF. CDR3 coding DNA: TGTGCCAGCAGCGAGACAAGGGGTGGGGTAAGCAATCAGCCCCAGCATTTT. The chain recombines TRBV9 with TRBJ1-5, with D possibly TRBD1 on 5 matching bases. Trimming cost V 3 bases and J 1 base, with 17 bases left between them. The CDR3 has 17 residues. Per the germline V gene, CDR1 is SGDLS and CDR2 is YYNGEE. The complete variable domain, with remaining parts taken from reference TRBV9 and TRBJ1-5, reads DSGVTQTPKHLITATGQRVTLRCSPRSGDLSVYWYQQSLDQGLQFLIQYYNGEERAKGNILERFSAQQFPDLHSELNLSSLELGDSALYFCASSETRGGVSNQPQHFGDGTRLSIL.

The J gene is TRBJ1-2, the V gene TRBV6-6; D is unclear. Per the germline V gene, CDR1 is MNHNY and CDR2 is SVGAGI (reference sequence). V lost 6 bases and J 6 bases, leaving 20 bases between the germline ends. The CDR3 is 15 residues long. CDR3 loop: CASRDQGLQRHGYTF. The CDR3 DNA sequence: TGTGCCAGCAGGGATCAAGGACTCCAAAGGCATGGCTACACCTTC.

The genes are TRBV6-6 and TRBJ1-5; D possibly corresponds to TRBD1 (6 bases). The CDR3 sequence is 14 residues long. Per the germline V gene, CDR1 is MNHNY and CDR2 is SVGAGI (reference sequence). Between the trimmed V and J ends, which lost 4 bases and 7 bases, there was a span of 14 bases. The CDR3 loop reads CASSSQGLGQPQHF. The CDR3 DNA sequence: TGTGCCAGCAGTTCACAGGGATTGGGGCAGCCCCAGCATTTT.

Written as DNA, the CDR3 is TGTGCCAGCAGTTCCCGCCCCGGGACTAGCGGGTTCTACGAGCAGTACTTC. Translating gives CASSSRPGTSGFYEQYF. The V call is TRBV28, the J call TRBJ2-7, with 12 bases aligning to TRBD2. The V and J ends lost 4 bases and 3 bases, in that order; junction bases with no gene match: 10. CDR1 and CDR2 (germline): MDHEN, SYDVKM. CDR3 size: 17 residues.

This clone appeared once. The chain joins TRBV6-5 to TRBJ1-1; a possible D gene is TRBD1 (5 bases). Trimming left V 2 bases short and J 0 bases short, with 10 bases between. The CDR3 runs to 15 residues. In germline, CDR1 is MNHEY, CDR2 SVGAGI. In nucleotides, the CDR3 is TGTGCCAGCAGTTACGGGGGGACCCTGAACACTGAAGCTTTCTTT. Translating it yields CASSYGGTLNTEAFF.

The CDR3 region is CASSDRHQETQYF. CDR3 bases: TGTGCCAGCAGTGATCGGCACCAAGAGACCCAGTACTTC. This rearrangement joins TRBV2 to TRBJ2-5; D is unclear. Deletions cut 3 bases from V and 0 bases from J, with 5 bases between. The CDR3 is 13 residues long. Germline V lookup: CDR1 SNHLY, CDR2 FYNNEI.

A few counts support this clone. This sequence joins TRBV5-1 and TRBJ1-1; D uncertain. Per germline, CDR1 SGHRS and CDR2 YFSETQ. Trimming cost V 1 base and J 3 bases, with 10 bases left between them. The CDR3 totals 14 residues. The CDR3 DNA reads TGCGCCAGCAGCTTGATAGGCGGGGACACTGAAGCTTTCTTT. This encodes CASSLIGGDTEAFF.

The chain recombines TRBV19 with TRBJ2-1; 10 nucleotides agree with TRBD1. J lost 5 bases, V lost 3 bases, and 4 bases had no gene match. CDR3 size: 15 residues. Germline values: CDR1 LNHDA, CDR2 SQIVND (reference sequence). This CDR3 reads CASSIRDRGNNEQFF. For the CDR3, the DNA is TGTGCCAGTAGTATCCGGGACAGGGGAAACAATGAGCAGTTCTTC.

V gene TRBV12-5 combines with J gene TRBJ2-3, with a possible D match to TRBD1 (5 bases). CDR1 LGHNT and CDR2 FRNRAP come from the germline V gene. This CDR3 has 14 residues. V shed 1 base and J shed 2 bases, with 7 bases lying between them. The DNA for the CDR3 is TGTGCTAGTGGTTTGGAGGGGAACACAGATACGCAGTATTTT. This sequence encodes CASGLEGNTDTQYF.

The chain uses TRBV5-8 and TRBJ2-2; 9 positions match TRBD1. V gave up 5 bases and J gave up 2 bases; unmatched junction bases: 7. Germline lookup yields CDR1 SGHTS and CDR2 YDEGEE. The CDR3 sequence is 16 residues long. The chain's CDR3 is CASSNWDRANTGELFF. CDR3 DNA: TGTGCCAGCAGTAACTGGGACAGGGCTAACACCGGGGAGCTGTTTTTT.

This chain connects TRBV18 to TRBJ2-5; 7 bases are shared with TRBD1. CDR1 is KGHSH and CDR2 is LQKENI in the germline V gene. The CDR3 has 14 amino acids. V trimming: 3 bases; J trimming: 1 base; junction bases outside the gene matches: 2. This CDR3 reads CASSPGQTQETQYF. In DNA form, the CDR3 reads TGTGCCAGCTCACCGGGACAGACCCAAGAGACCCAGTACTTC.

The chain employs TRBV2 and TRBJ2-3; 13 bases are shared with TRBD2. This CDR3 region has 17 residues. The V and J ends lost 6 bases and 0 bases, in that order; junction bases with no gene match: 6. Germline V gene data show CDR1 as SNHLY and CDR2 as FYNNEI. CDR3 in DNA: TGTGCCAGCAGAGTTCCGGGACTAGCGGGAAGCACAGATACGCAGTATTTT. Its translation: CASRVPGLAGSTDTQYF.

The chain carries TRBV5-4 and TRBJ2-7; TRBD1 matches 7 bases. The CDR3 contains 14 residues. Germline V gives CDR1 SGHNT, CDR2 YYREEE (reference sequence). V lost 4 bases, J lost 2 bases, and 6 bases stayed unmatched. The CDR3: CASSRTGKPYEQYF. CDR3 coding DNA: TGTGCCAGCAGCCGGACAGGAAAACCCTACGAGCAGTACTTC. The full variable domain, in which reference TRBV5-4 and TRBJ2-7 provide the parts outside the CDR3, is ETGVTQSPTHLIKTRGQQVTLRCSSQSGHNTVSWYQQALGQGPQFIFQYYREEENGRGNFPPRFSGLQFPNYSSELNVNALELDDSALYLCASSRTGKPYEQYFGPGTRLTVT.

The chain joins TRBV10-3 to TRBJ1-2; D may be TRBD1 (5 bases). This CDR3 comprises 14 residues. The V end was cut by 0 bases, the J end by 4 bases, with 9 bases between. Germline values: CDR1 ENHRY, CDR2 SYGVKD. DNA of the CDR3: TGTGCCATCAGTGAGTCGCCAGGGACCTATGGCTACACCTTC. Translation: CAISESPGTYGYTF.

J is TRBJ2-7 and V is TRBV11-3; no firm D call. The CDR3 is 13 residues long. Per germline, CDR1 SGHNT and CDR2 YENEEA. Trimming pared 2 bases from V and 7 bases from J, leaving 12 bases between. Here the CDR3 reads CASSLMAMGEQYF. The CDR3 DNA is TGTGCCAGCAGCTTAATGGCAATGGGTGAGCAGTACTTC.

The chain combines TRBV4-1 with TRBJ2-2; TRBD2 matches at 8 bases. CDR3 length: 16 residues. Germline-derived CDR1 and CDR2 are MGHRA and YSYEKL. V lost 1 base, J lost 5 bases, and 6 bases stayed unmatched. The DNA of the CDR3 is TGCGCCAGCAGCCAAGCTCCGGGACTAGTAACCGGGGAGCTGTTTTTT. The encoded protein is CASSQAPGLVTGELFF.

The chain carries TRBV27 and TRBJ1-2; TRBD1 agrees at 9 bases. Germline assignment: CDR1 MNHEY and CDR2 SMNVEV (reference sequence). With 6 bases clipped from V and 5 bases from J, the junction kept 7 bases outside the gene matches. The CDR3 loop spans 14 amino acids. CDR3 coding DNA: TGTGCCAGCAGACGCGCCGGGACAGGGTATGGCTACACCTTC. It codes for CASRRAGTGYGYTF.

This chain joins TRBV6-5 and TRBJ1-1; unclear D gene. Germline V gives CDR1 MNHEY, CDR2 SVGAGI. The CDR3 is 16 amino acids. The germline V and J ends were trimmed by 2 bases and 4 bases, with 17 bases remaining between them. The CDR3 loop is CASSYSFRGIGTEAFF. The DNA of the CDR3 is TGTGCCAGCAGTTACAGTTTCCGGGGTATAGGCACTGAAGCTTTCTTT.

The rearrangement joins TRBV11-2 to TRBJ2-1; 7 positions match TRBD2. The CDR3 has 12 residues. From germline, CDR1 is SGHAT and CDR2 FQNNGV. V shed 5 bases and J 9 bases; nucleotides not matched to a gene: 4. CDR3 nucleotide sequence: TGTGCCAGCAGCCCAGGCGGGAGTGAGCAGTTCTTC. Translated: CASSPGGSEQFF.

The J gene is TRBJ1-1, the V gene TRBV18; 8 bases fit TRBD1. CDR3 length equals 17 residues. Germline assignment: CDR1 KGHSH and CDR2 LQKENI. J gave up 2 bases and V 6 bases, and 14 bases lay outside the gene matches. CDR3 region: CASSRGQGRGDNTEAFF. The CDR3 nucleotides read TGTGCCAGCTCCCGCGGACAGGGCCGGGGGGATAACACTGAAGCTTTCTTT.

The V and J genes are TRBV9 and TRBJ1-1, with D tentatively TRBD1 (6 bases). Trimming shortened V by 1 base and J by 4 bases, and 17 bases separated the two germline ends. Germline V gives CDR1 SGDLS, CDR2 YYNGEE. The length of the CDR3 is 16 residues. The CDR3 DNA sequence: TGTGCCAGCAGCGTAAACCGAGGTGGGGGCGGCACTGAAGCTTTCTTT. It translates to CASSVNRGGGGTEAFF.

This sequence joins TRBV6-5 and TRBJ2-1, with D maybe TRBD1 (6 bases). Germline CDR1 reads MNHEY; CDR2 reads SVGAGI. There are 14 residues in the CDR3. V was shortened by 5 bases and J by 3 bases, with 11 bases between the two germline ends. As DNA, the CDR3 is TGTGCCAGCAGTCGAGGGGGTTACTACAATGAGCAGTTCTTC. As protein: CASSRGGYYNEQFF.

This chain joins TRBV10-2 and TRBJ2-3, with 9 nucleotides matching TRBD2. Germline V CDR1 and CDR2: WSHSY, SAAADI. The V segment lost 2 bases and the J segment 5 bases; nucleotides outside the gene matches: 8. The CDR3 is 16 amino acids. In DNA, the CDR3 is TGCGCCAGCAGTGAGGTGAGTAGCGGGAGTCTAGATACGCAGTATTTT. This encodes CASSEVSSGSLDTQYF.

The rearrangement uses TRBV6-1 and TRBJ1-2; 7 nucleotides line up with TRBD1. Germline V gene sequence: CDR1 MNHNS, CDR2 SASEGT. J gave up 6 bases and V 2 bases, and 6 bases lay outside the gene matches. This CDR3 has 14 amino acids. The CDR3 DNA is TGTGCCAGCAGTGAAAGACAGGGAACGGATGGCTACACCTTC. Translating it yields CASSERQGTDGYTF.

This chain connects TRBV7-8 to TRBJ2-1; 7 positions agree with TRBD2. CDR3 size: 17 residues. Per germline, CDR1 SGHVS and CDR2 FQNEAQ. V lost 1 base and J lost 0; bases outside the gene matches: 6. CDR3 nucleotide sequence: TGTGCCAGCAGCTTAGGTGGCGGGGGATCCTCCTACAATGAGCAGTTCTTC. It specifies CASSLGGGGSSYNEQFF. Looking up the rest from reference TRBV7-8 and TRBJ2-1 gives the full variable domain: GAGVSQSPRYKVAKRGQDVALRCDPISGHVSLFWYQQALGQGPEFLTYFQNEAQLDKSGLPSDRFFAERPEGSVSTLKIQRTQQEDSAVYLCASSLGGGGSSYNEQFFGPGTRLTVL.

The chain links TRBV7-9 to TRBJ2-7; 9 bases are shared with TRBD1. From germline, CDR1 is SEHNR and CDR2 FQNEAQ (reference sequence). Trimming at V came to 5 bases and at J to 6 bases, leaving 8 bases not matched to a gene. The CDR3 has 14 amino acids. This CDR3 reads CASSPSLTGGEQYF. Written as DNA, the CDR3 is TGTGCCAGCAGCCCCTCCTTGACAGGGGGCGAGCAGTACTTC.